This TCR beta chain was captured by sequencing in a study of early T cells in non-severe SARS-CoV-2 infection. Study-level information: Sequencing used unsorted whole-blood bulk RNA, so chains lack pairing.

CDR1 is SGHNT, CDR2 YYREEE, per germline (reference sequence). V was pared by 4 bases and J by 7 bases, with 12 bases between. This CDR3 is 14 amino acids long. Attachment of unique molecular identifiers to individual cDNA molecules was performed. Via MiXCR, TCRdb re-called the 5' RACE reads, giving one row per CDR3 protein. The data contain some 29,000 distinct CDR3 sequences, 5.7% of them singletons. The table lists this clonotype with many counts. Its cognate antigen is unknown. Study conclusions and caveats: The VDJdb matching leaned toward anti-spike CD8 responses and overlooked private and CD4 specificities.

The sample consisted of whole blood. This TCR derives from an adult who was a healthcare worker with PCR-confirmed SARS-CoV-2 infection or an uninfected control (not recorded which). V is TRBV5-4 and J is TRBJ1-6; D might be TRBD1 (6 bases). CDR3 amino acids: CASSIWGANSPLHF. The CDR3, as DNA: TGTGCCAGCAGCATCTGGGGGGCCAATTCACCCCTCCACTTT.